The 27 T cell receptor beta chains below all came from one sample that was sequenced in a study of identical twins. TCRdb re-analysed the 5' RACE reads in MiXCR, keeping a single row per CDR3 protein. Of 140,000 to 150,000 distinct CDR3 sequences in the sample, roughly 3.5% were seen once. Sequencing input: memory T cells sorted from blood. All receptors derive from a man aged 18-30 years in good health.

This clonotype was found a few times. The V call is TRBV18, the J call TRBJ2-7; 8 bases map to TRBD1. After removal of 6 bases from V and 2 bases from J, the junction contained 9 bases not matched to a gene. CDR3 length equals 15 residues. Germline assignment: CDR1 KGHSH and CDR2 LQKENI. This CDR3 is CASSPKQGGTYEQYF. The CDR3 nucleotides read TGTGCCAGCTCGCCTAAACAGGGGGGTACCTACGAGCAGTACTTC.

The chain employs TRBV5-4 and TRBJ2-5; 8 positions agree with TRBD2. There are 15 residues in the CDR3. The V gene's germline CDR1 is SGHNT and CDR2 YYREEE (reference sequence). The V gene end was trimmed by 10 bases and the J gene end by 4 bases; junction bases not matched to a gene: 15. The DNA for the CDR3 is TGTGCCCTCTCGAGGGGGACTAGGGGTGCAGAGACCCAGTACTTC. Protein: CALSRGTRGAETQYF. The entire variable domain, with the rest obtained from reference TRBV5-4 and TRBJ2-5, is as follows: ETGVTQSPTHLIKTRGQQVTLRCSSQSGHNTVSWYQQALGQGPQFIFQYYREEENGRGNFPPRFSGLQFPNYSSELNVNALELDDSALYLCALSRGTRGAETQYFGPGTRLLVL.

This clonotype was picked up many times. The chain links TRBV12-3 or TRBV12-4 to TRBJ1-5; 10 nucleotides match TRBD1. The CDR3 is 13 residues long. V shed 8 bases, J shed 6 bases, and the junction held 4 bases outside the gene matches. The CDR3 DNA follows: TGTGCCAGCGCCCGGGACAGGGGTCAGCCCCAGCATTTT. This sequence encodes CASARDRGQPQHF.

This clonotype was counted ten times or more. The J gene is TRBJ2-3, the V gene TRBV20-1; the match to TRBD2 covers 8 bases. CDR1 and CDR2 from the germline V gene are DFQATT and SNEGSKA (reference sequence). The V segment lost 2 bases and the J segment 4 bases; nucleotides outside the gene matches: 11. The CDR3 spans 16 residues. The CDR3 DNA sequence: TGCAGTGCTAGACCACTAGCGGATGGAGTCCCAGATACGCAGTATTTT. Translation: CSARPLADGVPDTQYF.

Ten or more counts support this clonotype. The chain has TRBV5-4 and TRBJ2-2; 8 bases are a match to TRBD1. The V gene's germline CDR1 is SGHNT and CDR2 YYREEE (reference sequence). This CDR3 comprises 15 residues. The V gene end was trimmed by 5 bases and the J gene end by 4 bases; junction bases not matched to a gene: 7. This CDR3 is CASSEPGGRTGELFF. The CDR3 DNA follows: TGTGCCAGCAGTGAACCAGGGGGCCGCACCGGGGAGCTGTTTTTT.

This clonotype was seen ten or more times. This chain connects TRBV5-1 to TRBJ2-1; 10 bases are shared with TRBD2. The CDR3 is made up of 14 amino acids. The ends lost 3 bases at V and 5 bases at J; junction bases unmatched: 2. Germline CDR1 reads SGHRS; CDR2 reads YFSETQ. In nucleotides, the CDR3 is TGCGCCAGCAGCTCCGGGACTAGCGACAATGAGCAGTTCTTC. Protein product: CASSSGTSDNEQFF.

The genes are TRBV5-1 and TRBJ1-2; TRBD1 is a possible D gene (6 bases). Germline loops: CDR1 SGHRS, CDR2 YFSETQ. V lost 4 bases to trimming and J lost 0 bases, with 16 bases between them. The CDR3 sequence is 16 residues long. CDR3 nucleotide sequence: TGCGCCAGCAGCCTGGACAGTGTTACCACTAACTATGGCTACACCTTC. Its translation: CASSLDSVTTNYGYTF.

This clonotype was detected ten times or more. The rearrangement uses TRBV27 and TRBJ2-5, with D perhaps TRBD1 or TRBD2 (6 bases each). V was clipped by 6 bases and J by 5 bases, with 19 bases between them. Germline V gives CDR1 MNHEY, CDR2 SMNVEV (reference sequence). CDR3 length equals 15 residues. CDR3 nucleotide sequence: TGTGCCAGCAGCCGGAGCCCCGGGGGCTTGGAGACCCAGTACTTC. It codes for CASSRSPGGLETQYF.

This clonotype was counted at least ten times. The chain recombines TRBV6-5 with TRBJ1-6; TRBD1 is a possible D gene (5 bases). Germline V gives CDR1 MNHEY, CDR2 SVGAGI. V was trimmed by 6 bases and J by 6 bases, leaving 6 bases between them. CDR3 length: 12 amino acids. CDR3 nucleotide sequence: TGTGCCAGCAGGCAGGGTAATTCACCCCTCCACTTT. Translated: CASRQGNSPLHF.

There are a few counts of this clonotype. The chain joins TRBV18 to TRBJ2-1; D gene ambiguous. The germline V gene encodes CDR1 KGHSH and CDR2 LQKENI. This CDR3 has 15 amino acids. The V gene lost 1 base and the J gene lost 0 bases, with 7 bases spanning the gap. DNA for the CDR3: TGTGCCAGCTCACCACTAAGGAGCTCCTACAATGAGCAGTTCTTC. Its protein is CASSPLRSSYNEQFF.

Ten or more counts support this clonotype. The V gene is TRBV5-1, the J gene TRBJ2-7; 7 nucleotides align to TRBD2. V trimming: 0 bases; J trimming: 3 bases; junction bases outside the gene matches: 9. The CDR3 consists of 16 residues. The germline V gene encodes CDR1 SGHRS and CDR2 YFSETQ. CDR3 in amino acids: CASSLAGLGGDYEQYF. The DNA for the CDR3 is TGCGCCAGCAGCTTGGCTGGTTTGGGGGGGGACTACGAGCAGTACTTC.

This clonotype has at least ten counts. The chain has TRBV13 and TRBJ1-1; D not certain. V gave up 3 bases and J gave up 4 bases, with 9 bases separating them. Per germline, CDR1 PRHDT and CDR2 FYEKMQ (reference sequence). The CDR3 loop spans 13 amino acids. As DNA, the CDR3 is TGTGCCAGCAGCTTGTATCTTCCCACTGAAGCTTTCTTT. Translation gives CASSLYLPTEAFF.

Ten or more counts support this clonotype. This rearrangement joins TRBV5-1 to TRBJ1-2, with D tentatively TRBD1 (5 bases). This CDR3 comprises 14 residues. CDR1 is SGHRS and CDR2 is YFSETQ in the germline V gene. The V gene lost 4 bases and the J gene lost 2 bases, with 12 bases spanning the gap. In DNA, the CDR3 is TGCGCCAGCAGCGTGGTGGGACCCAACTATGGCTACACCTTC. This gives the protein CASSVVGPNYGYTF.

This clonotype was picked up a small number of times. The CDR3 nucleotides read TGCAGTGCTAGTCGCCGGGGGCTTTACGGAAACACCATATATTTT. Translated: CSASRRGLYGNTIYF. The chain has TRBV20-1 and TRBJ1-3; a possible D gene is TRBD1 (6 bases). Germline V CDR1 and CDR2: DFQATT, SNEGSKA (reference sequence). This CDR3 comprises 15 residues. V was cut by 3 bases and J by 4 bases, with 16 bases left in between.

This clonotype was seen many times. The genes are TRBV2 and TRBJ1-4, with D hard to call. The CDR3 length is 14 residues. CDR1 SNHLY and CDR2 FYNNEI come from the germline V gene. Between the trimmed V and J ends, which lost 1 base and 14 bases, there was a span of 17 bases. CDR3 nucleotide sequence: TGTGCCAGCAGTGAAGGGCCCTCATCGGGATGGCTGTTTTTT. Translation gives CASSEGPSSGWLFF.

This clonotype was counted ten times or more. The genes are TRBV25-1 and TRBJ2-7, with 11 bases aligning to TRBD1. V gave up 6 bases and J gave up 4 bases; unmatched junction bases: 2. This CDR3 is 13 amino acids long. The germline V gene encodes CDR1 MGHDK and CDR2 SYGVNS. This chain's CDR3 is CASSRDRGYEQYF. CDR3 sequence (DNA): TGTGCCAGCAGCCGGGACAGGGGGTACGAGCAGTACTTC.

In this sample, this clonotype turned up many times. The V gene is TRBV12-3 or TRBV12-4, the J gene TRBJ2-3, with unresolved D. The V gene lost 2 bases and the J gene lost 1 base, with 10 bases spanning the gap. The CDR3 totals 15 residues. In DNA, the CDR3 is TGTGCCAGCAGTTTATTAACATCCGGCACAGATACGCAGTATTTT. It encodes CASSLLTSGTDTQYF.

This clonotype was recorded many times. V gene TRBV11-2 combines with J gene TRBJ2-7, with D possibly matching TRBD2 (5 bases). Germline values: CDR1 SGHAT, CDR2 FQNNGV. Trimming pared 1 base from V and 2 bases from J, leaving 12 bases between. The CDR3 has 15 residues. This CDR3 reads CASSLGREPAYEQYF. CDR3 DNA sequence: TGTGCCAGCAGCTTAGGCCGGGAACCGGCCTACGAGCAGTACTTC.

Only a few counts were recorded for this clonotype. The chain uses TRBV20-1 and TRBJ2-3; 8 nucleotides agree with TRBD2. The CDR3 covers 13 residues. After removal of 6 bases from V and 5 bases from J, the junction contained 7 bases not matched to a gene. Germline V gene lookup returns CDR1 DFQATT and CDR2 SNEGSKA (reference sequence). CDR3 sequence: CSALREVVDTQYF. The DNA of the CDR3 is TGCAGTGCACTGCGGGAGGTTGTAGATACGCAGTATTTT.

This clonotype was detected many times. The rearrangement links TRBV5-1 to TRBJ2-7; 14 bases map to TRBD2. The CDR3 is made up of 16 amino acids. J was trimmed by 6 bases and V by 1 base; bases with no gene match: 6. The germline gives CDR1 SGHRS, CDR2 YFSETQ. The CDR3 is CASSLSGLAGGGEQYF. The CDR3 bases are TGCGCCAGCAGCTTGTCAGGACTAGCGGGAGGAGGCGAGCAGTACTTC. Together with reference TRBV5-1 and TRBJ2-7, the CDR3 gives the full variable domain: KAGVTQTPRYLIKTRGQQVTLSCSPISGHRSVSWYQQTPGQGLQFLFEYFSETQRNKGNFPGRFSGRQFSNSRSEMNVSTLELGDSALYLCASSLSGLAGGGEQYFGPGTRLTVT.

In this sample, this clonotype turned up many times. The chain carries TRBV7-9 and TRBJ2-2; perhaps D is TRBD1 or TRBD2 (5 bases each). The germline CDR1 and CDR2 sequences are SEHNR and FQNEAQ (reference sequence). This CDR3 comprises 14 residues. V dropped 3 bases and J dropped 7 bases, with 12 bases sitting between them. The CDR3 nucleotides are TGTGCCAGCAGCTTCGGGACCTCGGGCGGGGAGCTGTTTTTT. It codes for CASSFGTSGGELFF.

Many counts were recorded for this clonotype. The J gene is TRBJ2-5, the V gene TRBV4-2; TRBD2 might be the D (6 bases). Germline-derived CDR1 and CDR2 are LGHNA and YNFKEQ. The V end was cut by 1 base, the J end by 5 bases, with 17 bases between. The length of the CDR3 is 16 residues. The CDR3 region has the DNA TGTGCCAGCAGCCAAGTGGGGGGATCTGGAGGGGAGACCCAGTACTTC. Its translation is CASSQVGGSGGETQYF.

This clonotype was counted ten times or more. The CDR3 spells CASTPVEDTGELFF. The CDR3 DNA is TGTGCCAGCACCCCCGTAGAGGACACCGGGGAGCTGTTTTTT. This chain uses TRBV7-6 with TRBJ2-2; D call uncertain. Germline V gene sequence: CDR1 SGHVS, CDR2 FNYEAQ. V was pared by 7 bases and J by 3 bases, with 12 bases between. The CDR3 runs 14 residues.

The CDR3 sequence: CASSGRRDRSVSQPQHF. The CDR3 nucleotides read TGTGCCAGCAGCGGCCGCAGGGACAGATCAGTCTCTCAGCCCCAGCATTTT. The gene calls are TRBV7-8 and TRBJ1-5; 7 nucleotides align to TRBD1. CDR1 is SGHVS and CDR2 is FQNEAQ in the germline V gene. The CDR3 is 17 residues long. With V trimmed by 5 bases and J by 6 bases, 16 bases remained unmatched.

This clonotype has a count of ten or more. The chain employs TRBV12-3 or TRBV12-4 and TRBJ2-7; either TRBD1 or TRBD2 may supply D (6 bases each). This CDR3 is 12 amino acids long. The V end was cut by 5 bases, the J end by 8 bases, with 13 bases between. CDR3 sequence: CASSQGGRKQYV. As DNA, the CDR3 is TGTGCCAGCAGTCAAGGGGGGCGTAAGCAGTACGTC.

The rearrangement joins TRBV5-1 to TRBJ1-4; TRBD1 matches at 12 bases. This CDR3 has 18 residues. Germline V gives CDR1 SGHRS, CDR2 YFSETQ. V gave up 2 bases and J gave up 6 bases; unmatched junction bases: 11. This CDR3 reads CASSLQPGQGAYDEKLFF. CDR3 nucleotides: TGCGCCAGCAGCTTACAACCGGGACAGGGGGCGTATGATGAAAAACTGTTTTTT. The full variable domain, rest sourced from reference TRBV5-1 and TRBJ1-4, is KAGVTQTPRYLIKTRGQQVTLSCSPISGHRSVSWYQQTPGQGLQFLFEYFSETQRNKGNFPGRFSGRQFSNSRSEMNVSTLELGDSALYLCASSLQPGQGAYDEKLFFGSGTQLSVL.

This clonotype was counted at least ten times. This CDR3 is CASSFIGVRDNPHSGNTIYF. The CDR3 nucleotides are TGTGCCAGCAGTTTCATCGGCGTTCGGGACAATCCACACTCTGGAAACACCATATATTTT. The V call is TRBV12-3 or TRBV12-4, the J call TRBJ1-3, with TRBD1 as a possible D gene (6 bases). CDR3 length equals 20 residues. Trimming left V 3 bases short and J 0 bases short, with 24 bases between.